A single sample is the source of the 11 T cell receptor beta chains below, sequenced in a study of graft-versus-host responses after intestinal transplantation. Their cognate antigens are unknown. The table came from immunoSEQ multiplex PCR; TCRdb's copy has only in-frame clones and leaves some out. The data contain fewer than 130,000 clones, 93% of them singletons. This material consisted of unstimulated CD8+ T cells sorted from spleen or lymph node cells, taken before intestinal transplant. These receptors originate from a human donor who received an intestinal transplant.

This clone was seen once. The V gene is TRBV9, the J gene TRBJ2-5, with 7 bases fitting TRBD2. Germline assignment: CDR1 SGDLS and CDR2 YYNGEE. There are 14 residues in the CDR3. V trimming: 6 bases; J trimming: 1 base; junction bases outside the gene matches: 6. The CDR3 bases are TGTGCCAGCAATCCTAGCGGCCTCCAAGAGACCCAGTACTTC. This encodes CASNPSGLQETQYF.

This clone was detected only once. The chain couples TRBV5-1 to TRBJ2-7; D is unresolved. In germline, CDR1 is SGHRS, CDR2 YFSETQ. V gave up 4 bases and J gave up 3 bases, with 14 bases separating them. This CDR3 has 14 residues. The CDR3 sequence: CASSPWALHYEQYF. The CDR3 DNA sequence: TGCGCCAGCAGCCCGTGGGCCCTACACTACGAGCAGTACTTC.

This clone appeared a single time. DNA of the CDR3: TGTGCCAGCAGTTACTCCGGGACAGCCTACAATGAGCAGTTCTTC. Protein product: CASSYSGTAYNEQFF. V usage is TRBV6-5 and J usage is TRBJ2-1; 7 bases align to TRBD1. V gave up 0 bases and J gave up 2 bases; unmatched junction bases: 1. The CDR3 spans 15 residues. Germline assignment: CDR1 MNHEY and CDR2 SVGAGI.

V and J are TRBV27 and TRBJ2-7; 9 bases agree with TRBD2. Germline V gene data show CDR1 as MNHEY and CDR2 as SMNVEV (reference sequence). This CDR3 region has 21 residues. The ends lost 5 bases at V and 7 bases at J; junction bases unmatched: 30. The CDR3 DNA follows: TGTGCCAGCAGTCTTTATGGGCTAGCCACCACTAGCGGGCTAAAAGGGGGGGAGCAGTACTTC. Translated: CASSLYGLATTSGLKGGEQYF.

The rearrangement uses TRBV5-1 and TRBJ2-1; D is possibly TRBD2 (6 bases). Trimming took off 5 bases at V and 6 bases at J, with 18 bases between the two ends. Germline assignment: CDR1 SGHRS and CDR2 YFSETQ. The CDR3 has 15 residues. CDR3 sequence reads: CASRLGLPYLNEQFF. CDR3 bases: TGCGCCAGCAGACTGGGACTTCCGTACCTCAATGAGCAGTTCTTC.

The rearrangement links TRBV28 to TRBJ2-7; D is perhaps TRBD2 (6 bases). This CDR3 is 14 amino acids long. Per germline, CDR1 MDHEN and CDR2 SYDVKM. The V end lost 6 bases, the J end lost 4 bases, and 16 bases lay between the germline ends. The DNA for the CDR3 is TGTGCCAGCAGACGGGAGAGCTATCCGTACGAGCAGTACTTC. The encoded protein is CASRRESYPYEQYF.

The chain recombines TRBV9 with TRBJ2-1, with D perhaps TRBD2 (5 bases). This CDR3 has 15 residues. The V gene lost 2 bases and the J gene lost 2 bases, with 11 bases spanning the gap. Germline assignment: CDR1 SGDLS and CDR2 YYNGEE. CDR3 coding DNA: TGTGCCAGCAGCGTTGGAGAGAGGGCCTACAATGAGCAGTTCTTC. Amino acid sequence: CASSVGERAYNEQFF.

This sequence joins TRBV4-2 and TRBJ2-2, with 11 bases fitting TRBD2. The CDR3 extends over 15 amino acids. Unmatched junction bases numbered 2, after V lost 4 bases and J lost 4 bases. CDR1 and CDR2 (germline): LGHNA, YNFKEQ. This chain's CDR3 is CASSLGTSGTGELFF. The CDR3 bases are TGTGCCAGCAGCCTTGGGACTAGCGGCACCGGGGAGCTGTTTTTT.

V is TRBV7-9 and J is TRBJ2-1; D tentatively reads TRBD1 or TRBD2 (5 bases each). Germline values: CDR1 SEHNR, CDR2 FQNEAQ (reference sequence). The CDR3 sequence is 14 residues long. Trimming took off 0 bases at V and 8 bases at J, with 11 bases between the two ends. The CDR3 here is CASSLAVGVDEQFF. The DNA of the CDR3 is TGTGCCAGCAGCTTAGCGGTGGGGGTGGATGAGCAGTTCTTC.

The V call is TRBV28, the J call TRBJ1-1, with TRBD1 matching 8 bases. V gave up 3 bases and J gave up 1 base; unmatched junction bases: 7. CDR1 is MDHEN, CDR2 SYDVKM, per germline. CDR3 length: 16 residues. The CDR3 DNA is TGTGCCAGCAGTTTTCCCCGGACAGGGCCGAACACTGAAGCTTTCTTT. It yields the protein CASSFPRTGPNTEAFF.

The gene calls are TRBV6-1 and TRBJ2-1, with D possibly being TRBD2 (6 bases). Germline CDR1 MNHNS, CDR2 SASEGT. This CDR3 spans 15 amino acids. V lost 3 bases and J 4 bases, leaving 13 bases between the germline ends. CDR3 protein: CASSDLGGGYNEQFF. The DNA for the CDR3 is TGTGCCAGCAGTGATTTGGGTGGGGGGTACAATGAGCAGTTCTTC.